By its share, the clone carrying this T cell receptor beta chain is medium-sized. The sample is drawn from a study of immune heterogeneity within non-small cell lung tumors. Multiplex PCR relied on 32 V and 13 J primers to amplify TCR beta CDR3. MiXCR, run by TCRdb on the multiplex PCR reads, gives a single entry per CDR3 protein. The sample holds about 9,600 distinct CDR3 sequences, 31% seen once. At around 600 ng per sample, bulk tumor genomic DNA provided the template. In surgery, several biopsies were collected from each primary tumor at widely spaced sites. The study cohort was described as untreated, and its members had newly diagnosed non-small cell lung cancer. They went on to have curative surgery. Sequencing used lung tumor tissue. This sequence originates from a man aged 60 to 69 with non-small cell lung cancer.

The CDR3 nucleotides read TGTGCCAGCAGTTTGGGTCCGACCAACAATGAGCAGTTCTTC. It specifies CASSLGPTNNEQFF. The chain recombines TRBV27 with TRBJ2-1, with no clear D. V was clipped by 3 bases and J by 5 bases, with 11 bases between them. Looked up from germline, CDR1 is MNHEY and CDR2 is SMNVEV (reference sequence). The CDR3 totals 14 residues.